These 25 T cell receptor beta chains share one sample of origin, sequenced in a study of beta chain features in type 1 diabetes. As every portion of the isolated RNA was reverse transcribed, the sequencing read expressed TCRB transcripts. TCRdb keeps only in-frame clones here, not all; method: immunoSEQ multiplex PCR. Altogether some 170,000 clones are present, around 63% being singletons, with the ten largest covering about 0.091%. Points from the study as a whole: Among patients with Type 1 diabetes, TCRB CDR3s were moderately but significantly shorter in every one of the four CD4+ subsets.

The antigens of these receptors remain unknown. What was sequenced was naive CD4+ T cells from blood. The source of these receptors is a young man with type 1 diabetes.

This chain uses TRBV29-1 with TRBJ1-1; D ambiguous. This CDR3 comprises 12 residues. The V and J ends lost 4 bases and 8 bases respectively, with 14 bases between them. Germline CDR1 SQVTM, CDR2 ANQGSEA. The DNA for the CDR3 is TGCAGCGTTGCGGGTTCACGGGTAGAAGCTTTCTTT. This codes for CSVAGSRVEAFF.

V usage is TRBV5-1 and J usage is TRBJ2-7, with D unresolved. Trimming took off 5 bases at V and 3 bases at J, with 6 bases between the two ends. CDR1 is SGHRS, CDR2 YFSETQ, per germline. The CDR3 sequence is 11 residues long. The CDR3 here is CASSFGYEQYF. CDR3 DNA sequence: TGCGCCAGCAGTTTTGGCTACGAGCAGTACTTC.

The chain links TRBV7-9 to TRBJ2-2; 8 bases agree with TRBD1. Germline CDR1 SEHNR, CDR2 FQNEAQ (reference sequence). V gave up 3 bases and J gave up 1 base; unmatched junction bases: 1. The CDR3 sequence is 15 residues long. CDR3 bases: TGTGCCAGCAGCTTGGACAGGGTGAACACCGGGGAGCTGTTTTTT. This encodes CASSLDRVNTGELFF. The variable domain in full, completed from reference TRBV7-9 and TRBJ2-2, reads DTGVSQNPRHKITKRGQNVTFRCDPISEHNRLYWYRQTLGQGPEFLTYFQNEAQLEKSRLLSDRFSAERPKGSFSTLEIQRTEQGDSAMYLCASSLDRVNTGELFFGEGSRLTVL.

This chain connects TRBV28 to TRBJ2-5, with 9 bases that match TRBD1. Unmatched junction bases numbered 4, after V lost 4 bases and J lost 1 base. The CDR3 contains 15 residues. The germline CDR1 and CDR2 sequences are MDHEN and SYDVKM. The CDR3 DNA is TGTGCCAGCAGTTATACACAGGGGGCCCAAGAGACCCAGTACTTC. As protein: CASSYTQGAQETQYF.

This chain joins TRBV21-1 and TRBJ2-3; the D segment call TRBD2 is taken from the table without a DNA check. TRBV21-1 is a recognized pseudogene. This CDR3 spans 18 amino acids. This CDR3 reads CASSKAWTSGTSTDTQYF. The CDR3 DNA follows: TGTGCCAGCAGCAAAGCGTGGACTAGCGGAACTAGCACAGATACGCAGTATTTT.

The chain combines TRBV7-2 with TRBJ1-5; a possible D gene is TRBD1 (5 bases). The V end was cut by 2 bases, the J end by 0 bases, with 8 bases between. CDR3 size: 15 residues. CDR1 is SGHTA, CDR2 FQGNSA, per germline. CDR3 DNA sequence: TGTGCCAGCAGCTTACAGGGTGATAGCAATCAGCCCCAGCATTTT. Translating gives CASSLQGDSNQPQHF.

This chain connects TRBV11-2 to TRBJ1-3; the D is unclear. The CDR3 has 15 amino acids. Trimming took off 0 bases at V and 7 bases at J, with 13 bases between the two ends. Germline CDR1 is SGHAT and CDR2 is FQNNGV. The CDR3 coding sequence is TGTGCCAGCAGCTTAGACGGAGGGTACCCGAACACCATATATTTT. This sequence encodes CASSLDGGYPNTIYF.

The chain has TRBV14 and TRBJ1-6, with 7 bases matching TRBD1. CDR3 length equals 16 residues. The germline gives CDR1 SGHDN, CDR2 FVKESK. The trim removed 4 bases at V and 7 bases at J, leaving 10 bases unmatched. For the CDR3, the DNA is TGTGCCAGCAGCCGAGAGCAGGGGGTATGGAATTCACCCCTCCACTTT. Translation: CASSREQGVWNSPLHF.

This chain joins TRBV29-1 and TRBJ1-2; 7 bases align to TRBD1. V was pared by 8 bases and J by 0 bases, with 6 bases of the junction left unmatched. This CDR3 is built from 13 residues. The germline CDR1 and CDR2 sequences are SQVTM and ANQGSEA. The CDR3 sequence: CSTGQVANYGYTF. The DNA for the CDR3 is TGCAGCACCGGACAGGTAGCTAACTATGGCTACACCTTC. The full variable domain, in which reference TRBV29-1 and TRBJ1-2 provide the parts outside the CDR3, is SAVISQKPSRDICQRGTSLTIQCQVDSQVTMMFWYRQQPGQSLTLIATANQGSEATYESGFVIDKFPISRPNLTFSTLTVSNMSPEDSSIYLCSTGQVANYGYTFGSGTRLTVV.

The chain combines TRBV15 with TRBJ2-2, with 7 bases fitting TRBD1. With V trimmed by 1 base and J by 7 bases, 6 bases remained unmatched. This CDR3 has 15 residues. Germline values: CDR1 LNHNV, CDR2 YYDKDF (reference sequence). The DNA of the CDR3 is TGTGCCACCAGCAGAGGACAGGGAAAGGACGGGGAGCTGTTTTTT. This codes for CATSRGQGKDGELFF.

The CDR3 nucleotides are TGTGCCAGCAGGGTTAGCGGGGCAAACAATGAGCAGTTCTTC. Protein: CASRVSGANNEQFF. V gene TRBV11-3 combines with J gene TRBJ2-1; 8 nucleotides line up with TRBD2. Per germline, CDR1 SGHNT and CDR2 YENEEA. Trimming cost V 6 bases and J 5 bases; bases outside gene matches: 6. The CDR3 is made up of 14 amino acids. The whole variable domain, filled in from reference TRBV11-3 and TRBJ2-1, reads EAGVVQSPRYKIIEKKQPVAFWCNPISGHNTLYWYLQNLGQGPELLIRYENEEAVDDSQLPKDRFSAERLKGVDSTLKIQPAELGDSAVYLCASRVSGANNEQFFGPGTRLTVL.

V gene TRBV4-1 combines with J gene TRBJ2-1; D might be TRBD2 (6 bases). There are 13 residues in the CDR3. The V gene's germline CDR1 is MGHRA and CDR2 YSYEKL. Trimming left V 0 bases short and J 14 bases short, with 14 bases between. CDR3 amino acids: CASSQDTETRKFF. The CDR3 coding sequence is TGCGCCAGCAGCCAAGATACAGAGACTAGGAAGTTCTTC.

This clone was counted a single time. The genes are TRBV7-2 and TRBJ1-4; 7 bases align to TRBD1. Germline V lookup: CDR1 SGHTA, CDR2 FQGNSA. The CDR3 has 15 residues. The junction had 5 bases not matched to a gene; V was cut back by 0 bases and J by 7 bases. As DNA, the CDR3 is TGTGCCAGCAGCTTAGCAGGGGGCGATGGTGAAAAACTGTTTTTT. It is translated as CASSLAGGDGEKLFF.

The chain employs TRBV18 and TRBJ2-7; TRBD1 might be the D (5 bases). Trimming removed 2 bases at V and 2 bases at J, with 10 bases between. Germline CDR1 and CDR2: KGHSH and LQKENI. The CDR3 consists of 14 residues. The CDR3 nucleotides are TGTGCCAGCTCACCAGCCGACAGTCCCTACGAGCAGTACTTC. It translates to CASSPADSPYEQYF.

Here the CDR3 DNA reads TGTGCCAGCAGCGTCGGGACAGGATACAATGAGCAGTTCTTC. Translation: CASSVGTGYNEQFF. This chain connects TRBV9 to TRBJ2-1; TRBD1 aligns across 8 bases. The CDR3 runs 14 residues. The V segment lost 2 bases and the J segment 4 bases; nucleotides outside the gene matches: 2. Per germline, CDR1 SGDLS and CDR2 YYNGEE. The complete variable domain, with remaining parts taken from reference TRBV9 and TRBJ2-1, reads DSGVTQTPKHLITATGQRVTLRCSPRSGDLSVYWYQQSLDQGLQFLIQYYNGEERAKGNILERFSAQQFPDLHSELNLSSLELGDSALYFCASSVGTGYNEQFFGPGTRLTVL.

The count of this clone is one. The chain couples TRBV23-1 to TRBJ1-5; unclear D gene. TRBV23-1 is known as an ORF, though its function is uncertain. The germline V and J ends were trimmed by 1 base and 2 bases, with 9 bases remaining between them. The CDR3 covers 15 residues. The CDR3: CASSQFPDGNQPQHF. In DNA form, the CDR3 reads TGCGCCAGCAGTCAATTCCCGGACGGCAATCAGCCCCAGCATTTT.

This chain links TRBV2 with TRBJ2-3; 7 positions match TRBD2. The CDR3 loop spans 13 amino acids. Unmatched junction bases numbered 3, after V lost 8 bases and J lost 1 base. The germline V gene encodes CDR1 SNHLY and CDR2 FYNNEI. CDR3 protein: CASSRGGTDTQYF. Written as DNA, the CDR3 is TGTGCCAGCTCCCGGGGGGGCACAGATACGCAGTATTTT.

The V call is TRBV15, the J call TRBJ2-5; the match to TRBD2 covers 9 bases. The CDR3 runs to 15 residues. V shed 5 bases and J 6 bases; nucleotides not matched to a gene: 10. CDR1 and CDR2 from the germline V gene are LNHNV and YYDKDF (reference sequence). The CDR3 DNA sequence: TGTGCCACCAGCCGATGGACCAGCGGGGGGCAGACCCAGTACTTC. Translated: CATSRWTSGGQTQYF.

This CDR3 reads CATSRGDLAKNIQYF. CDR3 DNA: TGTGCCACCAGCAGAGGTGATCTAGCCAAAAACATTCAGTACTTC. V and J are TRBV15 and TRBJ2-4; D is unclear. The length of the CDR3 is 15 residues. Germline values: CDR1 LNHNV, CDR2 YYDKDF (reference sequence). V shed 1 base and J shed 0 bases, with 7 bases lying between them.

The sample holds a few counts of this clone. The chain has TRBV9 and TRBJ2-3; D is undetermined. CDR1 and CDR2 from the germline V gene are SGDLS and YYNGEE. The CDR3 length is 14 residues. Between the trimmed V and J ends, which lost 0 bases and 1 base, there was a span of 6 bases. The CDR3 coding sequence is TGTGCCAGCAGCGTAGTATTCGGCACAGATACGCAGTATTTT. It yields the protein CASSVVFGTDTQYF.

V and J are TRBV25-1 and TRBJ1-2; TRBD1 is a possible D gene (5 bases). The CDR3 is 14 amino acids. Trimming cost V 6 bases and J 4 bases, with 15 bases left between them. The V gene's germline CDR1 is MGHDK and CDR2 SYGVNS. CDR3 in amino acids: CASSRGAGGYGYTF. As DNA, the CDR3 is TGTGCCAGCAGCCGTGGGGCAGGCGGCTATGGCTACACCTTC.

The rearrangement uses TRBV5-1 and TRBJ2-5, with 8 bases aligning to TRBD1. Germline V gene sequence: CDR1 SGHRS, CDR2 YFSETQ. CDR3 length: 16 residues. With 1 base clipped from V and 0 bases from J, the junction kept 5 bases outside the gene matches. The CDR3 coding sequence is TGCGCCAGCAGCTTGCAGGGGGCGGGGAACCAAGAGACCCAGTACTTC. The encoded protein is CASSLQGAGNQETQYF.

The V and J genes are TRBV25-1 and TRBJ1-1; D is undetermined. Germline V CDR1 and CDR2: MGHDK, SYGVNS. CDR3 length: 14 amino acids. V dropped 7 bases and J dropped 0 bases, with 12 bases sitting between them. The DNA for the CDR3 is TGTGCCAGCAAGGTCGGTCTTGTGAACACTGAAGCTTTCTTT. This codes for CASKVGLVNTEAFF.

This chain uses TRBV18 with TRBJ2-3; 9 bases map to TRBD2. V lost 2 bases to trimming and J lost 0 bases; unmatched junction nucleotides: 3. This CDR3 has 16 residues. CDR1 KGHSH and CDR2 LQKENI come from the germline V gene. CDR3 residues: CASSPASGTSTDTQYF. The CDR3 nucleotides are TGTGCCAGCTCACCAGCTAGCGGGACTAGCACAGATACGCAGTATTTT.

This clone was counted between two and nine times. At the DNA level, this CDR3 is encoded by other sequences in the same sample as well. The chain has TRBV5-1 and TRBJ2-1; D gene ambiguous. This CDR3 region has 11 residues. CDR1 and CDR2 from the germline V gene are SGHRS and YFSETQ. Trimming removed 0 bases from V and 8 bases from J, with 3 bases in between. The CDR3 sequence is CASSLEYEQFF. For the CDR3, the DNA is TGCGCCAGCAGCTTGGAGTATGAGCAGTTCTTC.